This T cell receptor (beta chain) was obtained from a study of T cell responses to AZD1222 COVID-19 vaccine. Study-wide results and caveats: Repertoires were collected only later (after the peak T cell response had occurred).

A note on this clone: Its target is not known.

The method was immunoSEQ multiplex PCR; TCRdb's version includes in-frame clones alone and lacks a portion of them. This table holds about 210,000 clones, over 80% found once. The V and J ends lost 3 bases and 3 bases respectively, with 8 bases between them. CDR3 length equals 13 residues. Germline CDR1 and CDR2: SGDLS and YYNGEE. The chain joins TRBV9 to TRBJ2-3; weak D call: TRBD2 (6 bases). The material was peripheral blood, obtained on day 0 of AZD1222 vaccination. This sequence originates from an adult in good health. Here the CDR3 DNA reads TGTGCCAGCAGCGGGGGACTGACAGATACGCAGTATTTT. Protein: CASSGGLTDTQYF.